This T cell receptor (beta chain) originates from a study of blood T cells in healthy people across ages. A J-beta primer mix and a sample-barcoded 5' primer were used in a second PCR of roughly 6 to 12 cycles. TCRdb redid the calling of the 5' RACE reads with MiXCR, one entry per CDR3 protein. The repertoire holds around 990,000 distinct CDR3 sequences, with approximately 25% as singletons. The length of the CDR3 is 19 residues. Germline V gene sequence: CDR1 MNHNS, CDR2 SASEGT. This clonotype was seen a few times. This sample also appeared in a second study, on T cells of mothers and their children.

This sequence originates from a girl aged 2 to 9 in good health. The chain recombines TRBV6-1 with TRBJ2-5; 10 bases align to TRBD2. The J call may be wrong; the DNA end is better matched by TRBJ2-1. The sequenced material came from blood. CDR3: CASSDLSWLLAGTYNEQFF. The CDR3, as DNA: TGTGCCAGCAGTGACCTTTCCTGGCTACTAGCGGGGACATACAATGAGCAGTTCTTC.